This TCR beta chain was recorded in a study of blood T cell repertoires in COVID-19. As for the study in general: Spain, Italy and the United States supplied samples that represented acute and convalescent COVID-19.

Clones were sequenced by immunoSEQ multiplex PCR, and TCRdb holds only the in-frame ones, with some missing. The table has hundreds of thousands of clones, about 88% seen once. Participants were aged about 18 to 89 years from approximately 24 US areas. Each participant's cohort was designated according to participant-reported clinical history. CDR3 length: 14 amino acids. Per germline, CDR1 SGHRS and CDR2 YFSETQ. V lost 4 bases to trimming and J lost 5 bases, with 15 bases between them. This receptor was obtained from a woman aged 55-70 years who had recovered from COVID-19. The chain combines TRBV5-1 with TRBJ2-5, with D possibly being TRBD1 (7 bases). The sequenced sample consisted of PBMCs or T cells enriched from blood (not recorded which). The CDR3 DNA reads as TGCGCCAGCAGCCGACAGGGAGGTGGGGAGACCCAGTACTTC. Protein: CASSRQGGGETQYF.